Shown below are 7 T cell receptor beta chains from a single sample sequenced in a study of blood T cell repertoires in COVID-19 (dated by TCRdb to the early 2020s). Libraries were prepared through the immunoSEQ multiplex PCR assay. The table comes from immuneACCESS by way of TCRdb, which keeps in-frame sequences with V and J called. Part of the clones is missing from these tables; in studies checked, under half for an unresolved V gene and the rest for unknown reasons. The sample yields under 300,000 clones; about 85% were counted once. Less than 4.5% of the sample lies in the top ten. Sequencing used peripheral blood. The receptor source for this set is a man aged 18 to 35 with active or convalescent COVID-19.

The rearrangement links TRBV4-3 to TRBJ2-1; 9 nucleotides line up with TRBD1. Germline CDR1 reads LGHNA; CDR2 reads YSLEER. The CDR3 has 17 amino acids. After removal of 4 bases from V and 9 bases from J, the junction contained 16 bases not matched to a gene. The CDR3 DNA sequence: TGCGCCAGCAGCCCCGATAATAGGGACAGGGCGTTCGGTGAGCAGTTCTTC. It yields the protein CASSPDNRDRAFGEQFF.

This clone was observed once. The chain uses TRBV7-8 and TRBJ1-1; no clear D. V was clipped by 3 bases and J by 11 bases, with 16 bases between them. Germline-derived CDR1 and CDR2 are SGHVS and FQNEAQ. The CDR3 is 13 residues long. In DNA form, the CDR3 reads TGTGCCAGCAGCTTTAGACGGGAGTCTTGGGCTTTCTTT. Residues: CASSFRRESWAFF. Complete variable domain (other parts from reference TRBV7-8 and TRBJ1-1): GAGVSQSPRYKVAKRGQDVALRCDPISGHVSLFWYQQALGQGPEFLTYFQNEAQLDKSGLPSDRFFAERPEGSVSTLKIQRTQQEDSAVYLCASSFRRESWAFFGQGTRLTVV.

The chain employs TRBV5-4 and TRBJ1-1; D may be TRBD1 (6 bases). Trimming stripped 5 bases from V and 4 bases from J, with 12 bases between. The CDR3 loop spans 13 amino acids. Germline assignment: CDR1 SGHNT and CDR2 YYREEE (reference sequence). The CDR3 loop reads CASRFLQGTEAFF. For the CDR3, the DNA is TGTGCCAGCAGGTTTTTACAGGGCACTGAAGCTTTCTTT.

The V and J genes are TRBV5-1 and TRBJ2-7; D gene ambiguous. The CDR3 is 13 amino acids. V lost 3 bases to trimming and J lost 4 bases, with 11 bases between them. The germline V gene has CDR1 SGHRS and CDR2 YFSETQ. Here the CDR3 DNA reads TGCGCCAGCAGCTGGGCTTCTCAATACGAGCAGTACTTC. Translated: CASSWASQYEQYF. Full variable domain (missing parts from reference TRBV5-1 and TRBJ2-7): KAGVTQTPRYLIKTRGQQVTLSCSPISGHRSVSWYQQTPGQGLQFLFEYFSETQRNKGNFPGRFSGRQFSNSRSEMNVSTLELGDSALYLCASSWASQYEQYFGPGTRLTVT.

This clone turned up a few times. The V call is TRBV6-6, the J call TRBJ1-1; 9 nucleotides match TRBD1. Germline V gives CDR1 MNHNY, CDR2 SVGAGI (reference sequence). The V gene end was trimmed by 7 bases and the J gene end by 5 bases; junction bases not matched to a gene: 14. The CDR3 extends over 16 amino acids. CDR3 DNA: TGTGCCAGCACCCTCGGACAGGGGATAATAGGAACTGAAGCTTTCTTT. It codes for CASTLGQGIIGTEAFF.

This clone occurred once. J is TRBJ2-7 and V is TRBV2, with 8 positions matching TRBD1. Trimming cost V 2 bases and J 2 bases; bases outside gene matches: 2. This CDR3 has 14 residues. Germline lookup yields CDR1 SNHLY and CDR2 FYNNEI. The CDR3 reads CASSERTGPYEQYF. The CDR3 DNA follows: TGTGCCAGCAGTGAAAGGACAGGGCCCTACGAGCAGTACTTC.

This clone occurred once. V usage is TRBV9 and J usage is TRBJ2-1; 9 nucleotides line up with TRBD1. CDR3 size: 15 residues. Trimming cost V 4 bases and J 8 bases; bases outside gene matches: 10. Germline values: CDR1 SGDLS, CDR2 YYNGEE. The CDR3 loop is CASSSPGQGIDEQFF. CDR3 nucleotide sequence: TGTGCCAGCAGCAGCCCGGGACAGGGAATCGATGAGCAGTTCTTC.